This section outlines one T cell receptor beta chain sequence together with its context. The target antigen is unknown. The entry originates in a study of CXCR3-negative and CXCR3-positive naive CD8 T cells. Overall study findings and caveats: CXCR3-positive naive cells had TRB CDR3s that were more hydrophobic than CXCR3-negative naive cells had.

TRB cDNA libraries were made by UMI-labeled 5' RACE. TCRdb re-called the 5' RACE reads and gives one entry per CDR3 protein, without DNA. This sample's table has 140,000 to 150,000 distinct CDR3 sequences. Sequenced: naive CXCR3+ CD8+ T cells from blood. Regarding subset: CD45RO-CCR7+CD27+CD95- naive CD8+ T cells expressing CXCR3 (TNR3+). This sequence originates from a human donor in good health. Some clones in this sample may be carry-over from other donors' samples.

Here the CDR3 reads CASSLNPGTGYQETQYF. The chain joins TRBV7-6 to TRBJ2-5; the D call of TRBD1 rests on TCRdb alone, since no DNA is present to check it. CDR3 size: 17 residues. Germline lookup yields CDR1 SGHVS and CDR2 FNYEAQ.